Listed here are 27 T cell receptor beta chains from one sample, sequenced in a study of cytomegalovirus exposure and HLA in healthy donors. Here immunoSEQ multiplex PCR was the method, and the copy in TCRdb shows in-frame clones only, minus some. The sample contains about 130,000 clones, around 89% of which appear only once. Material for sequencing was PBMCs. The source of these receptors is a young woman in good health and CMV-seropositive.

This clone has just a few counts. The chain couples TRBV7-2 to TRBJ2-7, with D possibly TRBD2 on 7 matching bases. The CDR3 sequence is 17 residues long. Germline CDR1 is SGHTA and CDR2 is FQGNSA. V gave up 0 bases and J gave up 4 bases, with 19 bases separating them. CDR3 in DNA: TGTGCCAGCAGCTTAGCGGGAGGGGCGACAGGCGGGTACGAGCAGTACTTC. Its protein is CASSLAGGATGGYEQYF.

This chain's CDR3 is CASRRTLTGGLDEQFF. The CDR3 nucleotides read TGTGCCAGCAGACGTACGCTGACAGGGGGGCTCGACGAGCAGTTCTTC. The genes are TRBV14 and TRBJ2-1; 9 bases are a match to TRBD1. From germline, CDR1 is SGHDN and CDR2 FVKESK. The ends lost 6 bases at V and 10 bases at J; junction bases unmatched: 16. This CDR3 has 16 residues.

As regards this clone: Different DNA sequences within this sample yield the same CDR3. CDR3 nucleotide sequence: TGCGCCAGCAGCCCCGACAGGGGGCCTTCCTACGAGCAGTACTTC. Its protein is CASSPDRGPSYEQYF. The chain is built from TRBV5-1 and TRBJ2-7; TRBD1 aligns across 10 bases. V lost 4 bases and J lost 1; bases outside the gene matches: 5. The CDR3 spans 15 residues. Germline V lookup: CDR1 SGHRS, CDR2 YFSETQ. Using reference TRBV5-1 and TRBJ2-7 for the parts outside the CDR3, the full variable domain is KAGVTQTPRYLIKTRGQQVTLSCSPISGHRSVSWYQQTPGQGLQFLFEYFSETQRNKGNFPGRFSGRQFSNSRSEMNVSTLELGDSALYLCASSPDRGPSYEQYFGPGTRLTVT.

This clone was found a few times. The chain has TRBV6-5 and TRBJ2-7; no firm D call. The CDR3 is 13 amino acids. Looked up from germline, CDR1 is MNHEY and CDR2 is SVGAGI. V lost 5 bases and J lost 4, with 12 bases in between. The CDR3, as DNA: TGTGCCAGCAGTGTTCTAGGAATGTACGAGCAGTACTTC. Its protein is CASSVLGMYEQYF.

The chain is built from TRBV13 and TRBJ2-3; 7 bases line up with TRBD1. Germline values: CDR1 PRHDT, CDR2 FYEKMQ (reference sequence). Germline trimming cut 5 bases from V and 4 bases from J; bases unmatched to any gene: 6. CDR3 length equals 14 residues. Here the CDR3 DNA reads TGTGCCAGCAGCCGGAGACAGGGACCAGATACGCAGTATTTT. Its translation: CASSRRQGPDTQYF.

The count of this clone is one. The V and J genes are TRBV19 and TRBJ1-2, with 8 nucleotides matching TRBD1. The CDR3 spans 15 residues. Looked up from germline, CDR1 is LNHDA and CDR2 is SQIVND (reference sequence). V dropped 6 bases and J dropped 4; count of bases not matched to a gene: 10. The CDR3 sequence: CASSNHRGTGYGYTF. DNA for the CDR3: TGTGCCAGTAGCAACCACAGGGGGACGGGCTATGGCTACACCTTC.

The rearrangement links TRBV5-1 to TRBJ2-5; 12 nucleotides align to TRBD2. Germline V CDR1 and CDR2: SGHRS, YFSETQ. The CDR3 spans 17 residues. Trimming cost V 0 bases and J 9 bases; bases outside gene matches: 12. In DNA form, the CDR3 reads TGCGCCAGCAGCTTGGGACTAGCGGGGGCCCTAAGCAAGGCCCAGTACTTC. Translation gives CASSLGLAGALSKAQYF.

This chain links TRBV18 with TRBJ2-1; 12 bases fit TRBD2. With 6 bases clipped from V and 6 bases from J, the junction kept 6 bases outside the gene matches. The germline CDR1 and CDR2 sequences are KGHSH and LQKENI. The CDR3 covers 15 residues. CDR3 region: CASSQLAGGSNEQFF. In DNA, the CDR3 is TGTGCCAGCTCGCAACTAGCGGGAGGAAGCAATGAGCAGTTCTTC.

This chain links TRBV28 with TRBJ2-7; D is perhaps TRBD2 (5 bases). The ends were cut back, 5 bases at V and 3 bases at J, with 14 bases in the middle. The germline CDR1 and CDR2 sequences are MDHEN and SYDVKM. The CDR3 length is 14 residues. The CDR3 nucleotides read TGTGCCAGCAGTACTAGTTTCTGGGACTACGAGCAGTACTTC. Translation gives CASSTSFWDYEQYF.

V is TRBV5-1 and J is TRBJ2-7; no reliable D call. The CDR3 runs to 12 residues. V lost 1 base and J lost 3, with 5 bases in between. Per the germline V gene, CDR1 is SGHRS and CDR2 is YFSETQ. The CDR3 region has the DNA TGCGCCAGCAGCTTGCCGGGCTACGAGCAGTACTTC. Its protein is CASSLPGYEQYF.

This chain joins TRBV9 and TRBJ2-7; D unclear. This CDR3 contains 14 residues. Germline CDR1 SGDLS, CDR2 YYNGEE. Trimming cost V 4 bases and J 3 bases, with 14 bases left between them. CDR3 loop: CASSSQLASYEQYF. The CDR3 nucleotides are TGTGCCAGCAGCTCCCAGCTGGCTAGCTACGAGCAGTACTTC.

In DNA, the CDR3 is TGTGCCAGTGGACAGGCTTTCTTTCAGCCCCAGCATTTT. It codes for CASGQAFFQPQHF. V usage is TRBV28 and J usage is TRBJ1-5; 7 nucleotides line up with TRBD1. V lost 9 bases to trimming and J lost 6 bases; unmatched junction nucleotides: 8. The V gene's germline CDR1 is MDHEN and CDR2 SYDVKM. The length of the CDR3 is 13 residues.

In DNA form, the CDR3 reads TGTGCCAGCTCACCAGCAGGCAATGAGCAGTTCTTC. Translation: CASSPAGNEQFF. The chain uses TRBV18 and TRBJ2-1; no clear D. Trimming pared 2 bases from V and 6 bases from J, leaving 5 bases between. Germline V CDR1 and CDR2: KGHSH, LQKENI. The CDR3 is made up of 12 amino acids.

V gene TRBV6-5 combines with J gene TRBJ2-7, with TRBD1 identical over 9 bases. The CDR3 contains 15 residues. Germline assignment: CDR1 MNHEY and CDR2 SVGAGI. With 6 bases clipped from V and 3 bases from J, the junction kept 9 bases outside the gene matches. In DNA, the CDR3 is TGTGCCAGCAGCCACAGGACAGGGGAGGGCTACGAGCAGTACTTC. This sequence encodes CASSHRTGEGYEQYF.

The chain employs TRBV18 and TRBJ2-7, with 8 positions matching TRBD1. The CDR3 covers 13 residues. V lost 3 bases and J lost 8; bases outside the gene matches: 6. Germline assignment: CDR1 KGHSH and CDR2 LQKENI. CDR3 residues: CASSPGGQGKQYF. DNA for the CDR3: TGTGCCAGCTCACCTGGAGGACAGGGCAAGCAGTACTTC.

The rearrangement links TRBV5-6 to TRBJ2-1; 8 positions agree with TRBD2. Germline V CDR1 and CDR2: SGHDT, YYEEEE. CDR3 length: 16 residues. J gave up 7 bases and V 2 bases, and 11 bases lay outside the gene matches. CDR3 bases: TGTGCCAGCAGCTTAGGGACGGGACTAGGTTTTAATGAGCAGTTCTTC. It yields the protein CASSLGTGLGFNEQFF.

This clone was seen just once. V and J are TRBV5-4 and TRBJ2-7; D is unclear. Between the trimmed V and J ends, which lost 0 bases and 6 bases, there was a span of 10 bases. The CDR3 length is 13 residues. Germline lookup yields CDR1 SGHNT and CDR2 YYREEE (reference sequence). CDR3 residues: CASSLAVAAEQYF. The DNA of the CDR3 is TGTGCCAGCAGCTTGGCCGTGGCGGCCGAGCAGTACTTC.

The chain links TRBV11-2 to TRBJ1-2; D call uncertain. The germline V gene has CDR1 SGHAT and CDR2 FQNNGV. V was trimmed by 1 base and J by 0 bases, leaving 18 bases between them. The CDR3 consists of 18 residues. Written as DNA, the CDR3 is TGTGCCAGCAGCTTAGCTGCCGTGAGGGTCGGAACTAACTATGGCTACACCTTC. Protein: CASSLAAVRVGTNYGYTF.

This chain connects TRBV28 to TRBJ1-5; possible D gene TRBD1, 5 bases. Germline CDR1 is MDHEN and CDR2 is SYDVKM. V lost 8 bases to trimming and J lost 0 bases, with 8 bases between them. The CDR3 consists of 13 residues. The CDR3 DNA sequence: TGTGCCAGCGGGGGGTATAGCAATCAGCCCCAGCATTTT. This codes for CASGGYSNQPQHF.

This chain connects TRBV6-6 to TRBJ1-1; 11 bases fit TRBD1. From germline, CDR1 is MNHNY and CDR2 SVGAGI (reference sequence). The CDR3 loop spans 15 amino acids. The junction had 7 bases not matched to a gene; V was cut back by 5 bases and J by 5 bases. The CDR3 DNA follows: TGTGCCAGCAGTCACGCGGACAGGGGGCGAACTGAAGCTTTCTTT. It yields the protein CASSHADRGRTEAFF.

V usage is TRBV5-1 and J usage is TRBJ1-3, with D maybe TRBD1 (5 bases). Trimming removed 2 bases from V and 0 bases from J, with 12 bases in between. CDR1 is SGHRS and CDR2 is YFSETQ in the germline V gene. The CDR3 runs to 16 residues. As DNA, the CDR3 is TGCGCCAGCAGCTTATCAGGGCTAAGCTCTGGAAACACCATATATTTT. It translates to CASSLSGLSSGNTIYF. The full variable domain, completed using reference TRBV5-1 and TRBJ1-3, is KAGVTQTPRYLIKTRGQQVTLSCSPISGHRSVSWYQQTPGQGLQFLFEYFSETQRNKGNFPGRFSGRQFSNSRSEMNVSTLELGDSALYLCASSLSGLSSGNTIYFGEGSWLTVV.

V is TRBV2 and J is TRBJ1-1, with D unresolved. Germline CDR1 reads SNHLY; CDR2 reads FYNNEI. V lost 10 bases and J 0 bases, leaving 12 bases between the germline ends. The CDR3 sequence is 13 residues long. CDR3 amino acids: CATGEGVNTEAFF. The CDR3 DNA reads TGTGCCACCGGGGAAGGAGTGAACACTGAAGCTTTCTTT.

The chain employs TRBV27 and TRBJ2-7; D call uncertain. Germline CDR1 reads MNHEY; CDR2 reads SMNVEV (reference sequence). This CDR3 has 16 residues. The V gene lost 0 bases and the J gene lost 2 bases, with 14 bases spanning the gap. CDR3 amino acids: CASSLSGELPTYEQYF. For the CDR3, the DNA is TGTGCCAGCAGTTTATCGGGCGAACTCCCTACCTACGAGCAGTACTTC.

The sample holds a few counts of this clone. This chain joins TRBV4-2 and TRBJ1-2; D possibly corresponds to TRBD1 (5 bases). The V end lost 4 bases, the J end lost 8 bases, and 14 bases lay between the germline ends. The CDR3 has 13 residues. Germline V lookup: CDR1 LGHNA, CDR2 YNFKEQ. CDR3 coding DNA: TGTGCCAGCAGCCGATCTGTGGAGGGGGGCTACACCTTC. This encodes CASSRSVEGGYTF.

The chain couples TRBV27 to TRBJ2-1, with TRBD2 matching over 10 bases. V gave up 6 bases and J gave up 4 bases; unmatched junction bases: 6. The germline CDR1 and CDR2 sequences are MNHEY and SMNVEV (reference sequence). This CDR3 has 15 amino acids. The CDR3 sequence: CASRLAGGLYNEQFF. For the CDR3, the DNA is TGTGCCAGCAGGTTAGCGGGAGGTCTATACAATGAGCAGTTCTTC.

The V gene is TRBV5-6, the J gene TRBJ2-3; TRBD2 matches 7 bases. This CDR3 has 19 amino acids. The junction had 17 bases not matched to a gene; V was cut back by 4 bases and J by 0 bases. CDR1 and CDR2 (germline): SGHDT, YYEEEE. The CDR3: CASSPSGKHELTSTDTQYF. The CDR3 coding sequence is TGTGCCAGCAGCCCTAGCGGAAAACACGAGTTAACTAGCACAGATACGCAGTATTTT.

CDR3 sequence: CASSPILRQGAMETQYF. DNA for the CDR3: TGTGCCAGCAGCCCCATTCTTAGACAGGGGGCAATGGAGACCCAGTACTTC. The gene calls are TRBV7-8 and TRBJ2-5; 10 positions match TRBD1. The CDR3 runs to 17 residues. Germline values: CDR1 SGHVS, CDR2 FQNEAQ. With V trimmed by 5 bases and J by 5 bases, 14 bases remained unmatched.